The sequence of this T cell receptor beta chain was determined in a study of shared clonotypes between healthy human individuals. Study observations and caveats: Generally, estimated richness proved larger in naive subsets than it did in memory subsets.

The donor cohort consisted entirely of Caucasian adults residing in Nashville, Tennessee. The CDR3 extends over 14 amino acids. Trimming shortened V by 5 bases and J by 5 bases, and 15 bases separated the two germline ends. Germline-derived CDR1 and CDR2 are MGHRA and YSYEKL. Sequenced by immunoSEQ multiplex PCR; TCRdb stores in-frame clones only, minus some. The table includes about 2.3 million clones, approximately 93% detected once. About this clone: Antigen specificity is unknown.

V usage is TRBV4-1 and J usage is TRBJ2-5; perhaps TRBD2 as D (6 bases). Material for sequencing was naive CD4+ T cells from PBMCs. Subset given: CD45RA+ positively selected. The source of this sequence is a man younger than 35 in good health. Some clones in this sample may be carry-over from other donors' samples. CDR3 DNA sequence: TGCGCCAGCAGCGCGACCCCTAGCGTTGAGACCCAGTACTTC. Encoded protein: CASSATPSVETQYF.